One sample yielded the 13 T cell receptor beta chains listed below, sequenced in a study of T cell repertoires in cytomegalovirus infection. TCRdb passed the reads through MiXCR, listing each CDR3 protein once. This sample carries approximately 320,000 distinct CDR3 sequences, over 7.5% of them seen once, and the ten largest clones take roughly 4%. Sequencing input: PBMCs. The receptors shown here come from a human donor in good health (CMV status not recorded). Some clones in this sample may be carry-over from other donors' samples.

This clonotype was found many times. The chain is built from TRBV20-1 and TRBJ2-1; no definite D call. The germline V and J ends were trimmed by 8 bases and 8 bases, with 19 bases remaining between them. In germline, CDR1 is DFQATT, CDR2 SNEGSKA (reference sequence). The CDR3 has 13 amino acids. The CDR3 DNA is TGCAGTTTTGCTGATCACCTTACTTATGAGCAGTTCTTC. This translates into CSFADHLTYEQFF.

This clonotype appeared many times. The chain has TRBV7-2 and TRBJ2-7; 11 bases agree with TRBD2. The CDR3 is 15 residues long. Germline loops: CDR1 SGHTA, CDR2 FQGNSA. The junction had 8 bases not matched to a gene; V was cut back by 5 bases and J by 5 bases. The CDR3, as DNA: TGTGCCAGCAGCACCGGGACTAGCGGCCGCCACGAGCAGTACTTC. Translation gives CASSTGTSGRHEQYF.

The rearrangement joins TRBV7-3 to TRBJ2-1; 11 nucleotides align to TRBD2. V lost 5 bases and J lost 0; bases outside the gene matches: 15. The CDR3 covers 20 residues. Germline values: CDR1 SGHTA, CDR2 FQGTGA. The CDR3 reads CASSPRGGLAGGSSYNEQFF. The CDR3 DNA reads TGTGCCAGCAGCCCCCGGGGGGGTCTAGCGGGGGGTAGCTCCTACAATGAGCAGTTCTTC.

This clonotype was found a few times. The chain recombines TRBV4-1 with TRBJ1-5; D gene unclear. V gave up 1 base and J gave up 7 bases, with 8 bases separating them. The length of the CDR3 is 13 residues. Germline CDR1 MGHRA, CDR2 YSYEKL. The CDR3 here is CASSQVLLQPQHF. CDR3 coding DNA: TGCGCCAGCAGCCAAGTTCTATTACAGCCCCAGCATTTT.

The chain carries TRBV29-1 and TRBJ1-1, with a tentative D call TRBD1 (5 bases). Trimming pared 4 bases from V and 0 bases from J, leaving 6 bases between. CDR1 SQVTM and CDR2 ANQGSEA come from the germline V gene. The length of the CDR3 is 12 residues. The CDR3, as DNA: TGCAGCGTTGTGACAGTGAACACTGAAGCTTTCTTT. The encoded protein is CSVVTVNTEAFF.

The chain employs TRBV20-1 and TRBJ2-7; D is unresolved. Trimming cost V 3 bases and J 5 bases, with 11 bases left between them. The CDR3 consists of 12 residues. Germline-derived CDR1 and CDR2 are DFQATT and SNEGSKA (reference sequence). CDR3 in amino acids: CSARDQWDEQYF. CDR3 in DNA: TGCAGTGCTAGGGACCAGTGGGACGAGCAGTACTTC.

This clonotype has ten or more counts. The J gene is TRBJ2-5, the V gene TRBV12-3 or TRBV12-4; TRBD2 aligns across 7 bases. V shed 6 bases, J shed 5 bases, and the junction held 9 bases outside the gene matches. The length of the CDR3 is 14 residues. The CDR3 coding sequence is TGTGCCAGCAGGCGGGAGTCCTCAAGGGAGACCCAGTACTTC. Its protein is CASRRESSRETQYF.

V is TRBV4-1 and J is TRBJ1-5; no definite D call. Between the trimmed V and J ends, which lost 5 bases and 0 bases, there was a span of 11 bases. Germline V gene lookup returns CDR1 MGHRA and CDR2 YSYEKL. The CDR3 is 15 amino acids. This CDR3 is CASSFRIYSNQPQHF. The CDR3 DNA reads TGCGCCAGCAGCTTCAGGATTTATAGCAATCAGCCCCAGCATTTT.

This clonotype turned up a few times. The chain recombines TRBV27 with TRBJ2-1, with no clear D. CDR1 is MNHEY, CDR2 SMNVEV, per germline (reference sequence). CDR3 length: 14 residues. The ends were cut back, 3 bases at V and 2 bases at J, with 8 bases in the middle. CDR3 sequence reads: CASSLTETYNEQFF. DNA of the CDR3: TGTGCCAGCAGTTTGACTGAAACCTACAATGAGCAGTTCTTC.

The table lists this clonotype with many counts. The rearrangement links TRBV7-6 to TRBJ2-1; D is perhaps TRBD1 or TRBD2 (6 bases each). Trimming stripped 4 bases from V and 7 bases from J, with 17 bases between. The CDR3 consists of 15 residues. Germline CDR1 reads SGHVS; CDR2 reads FNYEAQ. CDR3 in DNA: TGTGCCAGCAGCTCGGGGGCCGGCTTAGGGAATGAGCAGTTCTTC. Its protein is CASSSGAGLGNEQFF.

This clonotype was observed many times. The chain is built from TRBV7-2 and TRBJ1-4; D is undetermined. The germline gives CDR1 SGHTA, CDR2 FQGNSA. There are 15 residues in the CDR3. V was cut by 5 bases and J by 5 bases, with 15 bases left in between. The CDR3 region has the DNA TGTGCCAGCAGCCCGAGAAATCTGGGGAATGAAAAACTGTTTTTT. Translation gives CASSPRNLGNEKLFF. The variable domain in full, completed from reference TRBV7-2 and TRBJ1-4, reads GAGVSQSPSNKVTEKGKDVELRCDPISGHTALYWYRQSLGQGLEFLIYFQGNSAPDKSGLPSDRFSAERTGGSVSTLTIQRTQQEDSAVYLCASSPRNLGNEKLFFGSGTQLSVL.

This clonotype came up a few times. The chain is built from TRBV28 and TRBJ1-2, with 9 bases fitting TRBD1. Germline assignment: CDR1 MDHEN and CDR2 SYDVKM. This CDR3 has 15 residues. V trimming: 6 bases; J trimming: 3 bases; junction bases outside the gene matches: 8. CDR3 loop: CASRRTGEAYYGYTF. In DNA form, the CDR3 reads TGTGCCAGCAGACGGACAGGGGAGGCGTACTATGGCTACACCTTC.

The chain has TRBV7-2 and TRBJ1-2; D uncertain. The ends were cut back, 2 bases at V and 7 bases at J, with 14 bases in the middle. This CDR3 has 14 residues. Germline lookup yields CDR1 SGHTA and CDR2 FQGNSA. As DNA, the CDR3 is TGTGCCAGCAGCTTAATGGGCGTGCGGTCTGGCTACACCTTC. It translates to CASSLMGVRSGYTF.